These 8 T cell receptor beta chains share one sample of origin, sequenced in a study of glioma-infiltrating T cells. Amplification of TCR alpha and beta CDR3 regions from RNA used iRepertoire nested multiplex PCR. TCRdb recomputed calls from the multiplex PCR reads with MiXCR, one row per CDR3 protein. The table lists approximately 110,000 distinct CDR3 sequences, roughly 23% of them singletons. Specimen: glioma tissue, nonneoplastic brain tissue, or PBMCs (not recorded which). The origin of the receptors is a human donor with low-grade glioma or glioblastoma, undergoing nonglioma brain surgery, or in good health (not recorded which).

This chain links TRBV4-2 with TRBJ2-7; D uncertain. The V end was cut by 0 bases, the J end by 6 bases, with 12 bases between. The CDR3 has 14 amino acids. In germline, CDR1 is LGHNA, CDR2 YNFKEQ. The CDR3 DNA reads TGTGCCAGCAGCCAAGATCAGCTCCCGGGCGAGCAGTACTTC. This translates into CASSQDQLPGEQYF.

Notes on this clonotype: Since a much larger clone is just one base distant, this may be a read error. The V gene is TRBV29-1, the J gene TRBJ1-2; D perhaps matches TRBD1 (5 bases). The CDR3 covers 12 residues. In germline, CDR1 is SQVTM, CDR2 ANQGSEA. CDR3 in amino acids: CSGEGTAEGYAF. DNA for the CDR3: TGCAGCGGGGAAGGGACGGCGGAGGGCTACGCCTTC.

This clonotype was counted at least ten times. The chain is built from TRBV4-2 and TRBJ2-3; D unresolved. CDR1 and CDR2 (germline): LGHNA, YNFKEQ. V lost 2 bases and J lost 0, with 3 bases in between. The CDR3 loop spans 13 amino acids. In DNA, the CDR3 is TGTGCCAGCAGCCAACTTAGCACAGATACGCAGTATTTT. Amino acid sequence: CASSQLSTDTQYF.

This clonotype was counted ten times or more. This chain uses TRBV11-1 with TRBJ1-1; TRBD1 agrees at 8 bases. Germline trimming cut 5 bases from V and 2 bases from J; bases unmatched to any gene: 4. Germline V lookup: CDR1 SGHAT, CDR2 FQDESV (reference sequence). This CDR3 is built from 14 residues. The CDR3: CASSPDRENTEAFF. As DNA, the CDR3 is TGTGCCAGCAGCCCGGACAGGGAAAACACTGAAGCTTTCTTT.

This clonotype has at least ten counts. CDR3 nucleotides: TGTGCCAGCAGTTCCAGCGGGAGGAACACAGAGACCCAGTACTTC. This encodes CASSSSGRNTETQYF. The V and J genes are TRBV2 and TRBJ2-5; 9 nucleotides align to TRBD2. Looked up from germline, CDR1 is SNHLY and CDR2 is FYNNEI. The CDR3 covers 15 residues. The V segment lost 5 bases and the J segment 4 bases; nucleotides outside the gene matches: 8.

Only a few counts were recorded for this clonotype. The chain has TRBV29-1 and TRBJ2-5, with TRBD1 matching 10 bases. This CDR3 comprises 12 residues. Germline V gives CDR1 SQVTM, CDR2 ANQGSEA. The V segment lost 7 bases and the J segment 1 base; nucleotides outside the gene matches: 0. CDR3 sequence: CSGDRGQETQYF. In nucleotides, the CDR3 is TGCAGCGGGGACAGGGGCCAAGAGACCCAGTACTTC.

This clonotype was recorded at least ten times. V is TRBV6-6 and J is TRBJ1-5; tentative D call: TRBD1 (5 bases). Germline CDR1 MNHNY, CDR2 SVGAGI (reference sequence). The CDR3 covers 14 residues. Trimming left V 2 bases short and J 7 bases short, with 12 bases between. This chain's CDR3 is CASSYGRGLQPQHF. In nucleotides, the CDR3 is TGTGCCAGCAGTTACGGACGGGGGTTGCAGCCCCAGCATTTT.

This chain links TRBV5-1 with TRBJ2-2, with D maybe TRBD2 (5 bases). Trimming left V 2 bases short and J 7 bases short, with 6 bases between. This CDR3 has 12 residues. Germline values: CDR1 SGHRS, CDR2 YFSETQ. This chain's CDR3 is CASSLGLGELFF. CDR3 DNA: TGCGCCAGCAGCTTAGGACTCGGGGAGCTGTTTTTT.